Below, 31 T cell receptor beta chains from the same sample are listed, as sequenced in a study of CD8+ T cells in alopecia areata. The treatment denotes: oral pan-JAK inhibitor, 5-10 mg twice daily. In each case, RNA was isolated and then reverse transcribed into cDNA as the sequencing template. Assay used: immunoSEQ multiplex PCR; TCRdb lists only in-frame clones, some missing. The table includes 150,000 to 200,000 clones, roughly 60% detected once. The material sequenced was CD4+ T cells sorted from blood, taken at week 24, from a patient treated with tofacitinib. These receptors came from a human donor with alopecia areata.

V is TRBV30 and J is TRBJ1-6, with D possibly being TRBD1 (6 bases). V was clipped by 1 base and J by 5 bases, with 15 bases between them. CDR1 is GTSNPN and CDR2 is SVGIG in the germline V gene (reference sequence). This CDR3 has 16 amino acids. CDR3 nucleotides: TGTGCCTGGAGTGCCCTGGGAGGGGGGGATAATTCACCCCTCCACTTT. This encodes CAWSALGGGDNSPLHF.

The chain links TRBV25-1 to TRBJ2-2, with 8 bases identical to TRBD1. CDR3 length: 14 residues. CDR1 MGHDK and CDR2 SYGVNS come from the germline V gene. The V segment lost 10 bases and the J segment 6 bases; nucleotides outside the gene matches: 10. The DNA for the CDR3 is TGTGCCAACACAGACAGGGGCTTTGCCGGGGAGCTGTTTTTT. As protein: CANTDRGFAGELFF.

This chain uses TRBV9 with TRBJ1-1, with 7 bases aligning to TRBD1. The CDR3 spans 14 residues. V shed 4 bases and J 3 bases; nucleotides not matched to a gene: 6. Germline CDR1 is SGDLS and CDR2 is YYNGEE. CDR3 bases: TGTGCCAGCAGCCTACAGGGGTGGGACACTGAAGCTTTCTTT. Its protein product is CASSLQGWDTEAFF.

CDR3 in DNA: TGTGCCTGGAGTGTACAATGGGACGACCGATTCTTC. The encoded protein is CAWSVQWDDRFF. This sequence joins TRBV30 and TRBJ2-1; D may match TRBD1 or TRBD2 (5 bases each). Germline V gene data show CDR1 as GTSNPN and CDR2 as SVGIG (reference sequence). CDR3 length equals 12 residues. With 0 bases removed from V and 16 bases from J, the gap between germline ends came to 16 bases.

The rearrangement links TRBV29-1 to TRBJ2-7; TRBD1 matches at 9 bases. After removal of 1 base from V and 3 bases from J, the junction contained 7 bases not matched to a gene. The CDR3 is 15 residues long. Germline V gene sequence: CDR1 SQVTM, CDR2 ANQGSEA. CDR3 loop: CSVEVYRDRVYEQYF. DNA of the CDR3: TGCAGCGTTGAAGTTTACCGGGACAGGGTCTACGAGCAGTACTTC.

The rearrangement joins TRBV4-3 to TRBJ2-3; D possibly corresponds to TRBD2 (6 bases). V was trimmed by 4 bases and J by 1 base, leaving 12 bases between them. This CDR3 has 15 amino acids. Germline CDR1 reads LGHNA; CDR2 reads YSLEER. CDR3 in amino acids: CASSPLTGGTDTQYF. The CDR3 region has the DNA TGCGCCAGCAGCCCTTTGACGGGGGGCACAGATACGCAGTATTTT.

This chain joins TRBV6-1 and TRBJ2-2; weak D call: TRBD2 (6 bases). The CDR3 contains 15 residues. Per the germline V gene, CDR1 is MNHNS and CDR2 is SASEGT. Trimming stripped 5 bases from V and 3 bases from J, with 13 bases between. The CDR3 nucleotides are TGTGCCAGCAGTCCCGCGGGACGGGACACCGGGGAGCTGTTTTTT. Amino acids: CASSPAGRDTGELFF.

V usage is TRBV15 and J usage is TRBJ2-3; D ambiguous. Trimming removed 3 bases at V and 2 bases at J, with 9 bases between. CDR3 length: 14 residues. Germline-derived CDR1 and CDR2 are LNHNV and YYDKDF (reference sequence). The CDR3 nucleotides are TGTGCCACCAGCAGGGGCCTATTCACAGATACGCAGTATTTT. Protein: CATSRGLFTDTQYF.

This chain connects TRBV5-1 to TRBJ1-1; D is unresolved. Germline-derived CDR1 and CDR2 are SGHRS and YFSETQ. V shed 0 bases and J shed 4 bases, with 13 bases lying between them. The CDR3 covers 15 residues. The CDR3 loop is CASSLATPSSTEAFF. CDR3 DNA sequence: TGCGCCAGCAGCTTGGCCACCCCTAGCAGCACTGAAGCTTTCTTT.

This clone showed up just a few times. The chain employs TRBV29-1 and TRBJ2-3, with TRBD2 as a possible D gene (5 bases). CDR3 length: 13 residues. Trimming cost V 0 bases and J 6 bases, with 10 bases left between them. Per germline, CDR1 SQVTM and CDR2 ANQGSEA. This chain's CDR3 is CSVEDGSGDTQYF. CDR3 coding DNA: TGCAGCGTTGAAGATGGGTCGGGGGATACGCAGTATTTT.

The rearrangement uses TRBV5-1 and TRBJ1-1, with TRBD1 matching over 9 bases. The CDR3 length is 13 residues. The V gene's germline CDR1 is SGHRS and CDR2 YFSETQ. V lost 3 bases and J lost 11; bases outside the gene matches: 8. The CDR3: CASSSGQGLRAFF. The CDR3 coding sequence is TGCGCCAGCAGCTCGGGACAGGGATTGAGGGCTTTCTTT.

The chain employs TRBV7-9 and TRBJ2-1; D perhaps matches TRBD2 (5 bases). V lost 1 base to trimming and J lost 8 bases, with 9 bases between them. The CDR3 has 13 residues. Germline loops: CDR1 SEHNR, CDR2 FQNEAQ (reference sequence). Written as DNA, the CDR3 is TGTGCCAGCAGCTTAGGGGCGAGGGATGAGCAGTTCTTC. Protein: CASSLGARDEQFF.

This chain connects TRBV7-3 to TRBJ2-1; 11 bases line up with TRBD2. The V gene's germline CDR1 is SGHTA and CDR2 FQGTGA. The length of the CDR3 is 15 residues. The junction had 6 bases not matched to a gene; V was cut back by 5 bases and J by 6 bases. CDR3 DNA: TGTGCCAGCAGCCTTATCGGGACTAGCGGCAATGAGCAGTTCTTC. Protein sequence: CASSLIGTSGNEQFF.

In this sample, this clone turned up once. The gene calls are TRBV23-1 and TRBJ2-3; 8 bases are a match to TRBD1. TRBV23-1 is flagged as an ORF with uncertain function. The CDR3 totals 11 residues. With 8 bases clipped from V and 5 bases from J, the junction kept 0 bases outside the gene matches. The CDR3 DNA follows: TGCGCCAGCGGACAGGGAGATACGCAGTATTTT. As protein: CASGQGDTQYF.

Remarks on this clone: One end of the junction is discordant with germline, which a read error may explain. The chain employs TRBV9 and TRBJ1-1; the D gene is possibly TRBD1 (6 bases). CDR1 SGDLS and CDR2 YYNGEE come from the germline V gene. There are 14 residues in the CDR3. The CDR3 bases are TGTGCCAGCAGCGCCGGGACATTGAACTCTGAAGCTTTCTTT. This sequence encodes CASSAGTLNSEAFF.

V is TRBV30 and J is TRBJ1-2; TRBD1 is a possible D gene (5 bases). V was shortened by 2 bases and J by 4 bases, with 11 bases between the two germline ends. The CDR3 has 13 residues. CDR1 GTSNPN and CDR2 SVGIG come from the germline V gene (reference sequence). CDR3 sequence (DNA): TGTGCCTGGAGTCTCTGGGGGGGCTATGGCTACACCTTC. It translates to CAWSLWGGYGYTF.

The rearrangement uses TRBV6-4 and TRBJ2-3; 9 bases agree with TRBD2. Germline V gene sequence: CDR1 MRHNA, CDR2 SNTAGT. The CDR3 spans 15 residues. V dropped 4 bases and J dropped 5; count of bases not matched to a gene: 7. The CDR3 sequence is CASSVGLAGRDTQYF. Here the CDR3 DNA reads TGTGCCAGCAGTGTTGGTCTAGCGGGAAGAGATACGCAGTATTTT.

The chain combines TRBV5-1 with TRBJ1-2, with TRBD1 matching over 9 bases. This CDR3 spans 13 amino acids. Trimming cost V 2 bases and J 6 bases; bases outside gene matches: 2. Germline assignment: CDR1 SGHRS and CDR2 YFSETQ. The CDR3 protein is CASSLQGADGYTF. For the CDR3, the DNA is TGCGCCAGCAGCTTACAGGGGGCGGATGGCTACACCTTC.

The V call is TRBV30, the J call TRBJ1-5; TRBD1 might be the D (5 bases). CDR1 and CDR2 from the germline V gene are GTSNPN and SVGIG (reference sequence). Trimming shortened V by 2 bases and J by 0 bases, and 8 bases separated the two germline ends. This CDR3 has 14 residues. The CDR3, as DNA: TGTGCCTGGAGTCGGGGCCTTAGCAATCAGCCCCAGCATTTT. Translated: CAWSRGLSNQPQHF.

The chain employs TRBV5-6 and TRBJ1-1; D is unclear. Trimming removed 1 base at V and 4 bases at J, with 14 bases between. The germline V gene encodes CDR1 SGHDT and CDR2 YYEEEE. This CDR3 contains 15 residues. DNA of the CDR3: TGTGCCAGCAGCTTGTCGAGGAATAGAGGCACTGAAGCTTTCTTT. Encoded protein: CASSLSRNRGTEAFF.

The chain uses TRBV15 and TRBJ2-5; D call uncertain. Trimming cost V 4 bases and J 5 bases, with 8 bases left between them. Germline V gives CDR1 LNHNV, CDR2 YYDKDF (reference sequence). There are 12 residues in the CDR3. The CDR3 here is CATSTERETQYF. The CDR3 DNA is TGTGCCACCAGCACTGAGAGGGAGACCCAGTACTTC.

This clone was seen a single time. The rearrangement joins TRBV11-2 to TRBJ2-1, with 7 bases fitting TRBD2. Germline lookup yields CDR1 SGHAT and CDR2 FQNNGV. This CDR3 is 15 amino acids long. Trimming at V came to 5 bases and at J to 4 bases, leaving 8 bases not matched to a gene. This chain's CDR3 is CASSPQAGRYNEQFF. CDR3 sequence (DNA): TGTGCCAGCAGCCCCCAAGCGGGACGATACAATGAGCAGTTCTTC.

The rearrangement links TRBV29-1 to TRBJ1-2, with TRBD1 as a possible D gene (5 bases). Germline V gene sequence: CDR1 SQVTM, CDR2 ANQGSEA. The CDR3 has 12 residues. The ends were cut back, 1 base at V and 7 bases at J, with 10 bases in the middle. CDR3 DNA: TGCAGCGTTGAAGGGACACTCGCTGGCTACACCTTC. It is translated as CSVEGTLAGYTF.

This clone has only a few counts. The rearrangement joins TRBV10-3 to TRBJ1-5; D not certain. With 3 bases removed from V and 0 bases from J, the gap between germline ends came to 6 bases. Per germline, CDR1 ENHRY and CDR2 SYGVKD. This CDR3 is built from 14 residues. CDR3 sequence (DNA): TGTGCCATCAGTGACGGAGTTAGCAATCAGCCCCAGCATTTT. This encodes CAISDGVSNQPQHF.

A few counts support this clone. The chain is built from TRBV9 and TRBJ2-3; D gene uncertain. Germline V gene data show CDR1 as SGDLS and CDR2 as YYNGEE. The V and J ends lost 0 bases and 0 bases respectively, with 8 bases between them. The CDR3 is 15 residues long. The CDR3 reads CASSVAVPSTDTQYF. The CDR3, as DNA: TGTGCCAGCAGCGTAGCGGTCCCAAGCACAGATACGCAGTATTTT.

The chain couples TRBV9 to TRBJ1-6; possible D gene TRBD1, 6 bases. CDR1 SGDLS and CDR2 YYNGEE come from the germline V gene. V lost 0 bases to trimming and J lost 8 bases, with 15 bases between them. This CDR3 spans 16 amino acids. The CDR3 DNA reads TGTGCCAGCAGCGTAGGGCCAGGGGCCCTAGATTCACCCCTCCACTTT. Translation: CASSVGPGALDSPLHF. The variable domain in full, completed from reference TRBV9 and TRBJ1-6, reads DSGVTQTPKHLITATGQRVTLRCSPRSGDLSVYWYQQSLDQGLQFLIQYYNGEERAKGNILERFSAQQFPDLHSELNLSSLELGDSALYFCASSVGPGALDSPLHFGNGTRLTVT.

This chain links TRBV7-2 with TRBJ2-6; tentatively, D is TRBD1 (5 bases). CDR1 is SGHTA, CDR2 FQGNSA, per germline. The CDR3 length is 15 residues. V lost 3 bases and J 4 bases, leaving 10 bases between the germline ends. The CDR3, as DNA: TGTGCCAGCAGCTTTTCAGGGTACGGGGCCAACGTCCTGACTTTC. This encodes CASSFSGYGANVLTF.

V gene TRBV10-3 combines with J gene TRBJ2-5; no firm D call. Germline lookup yields CDR1 ENHRY and CDR2 SYGVKD. The CDR3 spans 15 residues. Trimming shortened V by 0 bases and J by 2 bases, and 10 bases separated the two germline ends. The CDR3 region is CAISESGQKQETQYF. CDR3 DNA: TGTGCCATCAGTGAGTCCGGGCAGAAACAAGAGACCCAGTACTTC.

This chain links TRBV20-1 with TRBJ2-2, with unresolved D. CDR1 DFQATT and CDR2 SNEGSKA come from the germline V gene (reference sequence). V was pared by 8 bases and J by 2 bases, with 6 bases between. This CDR3 spans 11 amino acids. CDR3 coding DNA: TGCAGTTGTGAAAACACCGGGGAGCTGTTTTTT. Its translation is CSCENTGELFF.

The rearrangement links TRBV15 to TRBJ2-7; no clear D gene. The CDR3 totals 16 residues. The V and J ends lost 0 bases and 1 base respectively, with 13 bases between them. Looked up from germline, CDR1 is LNHNV and CDR2 is YYDKDF (reference sequence). CDR3 sequence reads: CATSRDGQIPSYEQYF. Written as DNA, the CDR3 is TGTGCCACCAGCAGAGACGGTCAAATTCCTTCCTACGAGCAGTACTTC.

The chain carries TRBV29-1 and TRBJ2-1; 11 bases are a match to TRBD2. Germline values: CDR1 SQVTM, CDR2 ANQGSEA. The ends lost 3 bases at V and 9 bases at J; junction bases unmatched: 10. The CDR3 loop spans 15 amino acids. In DNA, the CDR3 is TGCAGCGTTGAGGCCAATAGCGGGGGGGCTGCTGAGCAGTTCTTC. This codes for CSVEANSGGAAEQFF.